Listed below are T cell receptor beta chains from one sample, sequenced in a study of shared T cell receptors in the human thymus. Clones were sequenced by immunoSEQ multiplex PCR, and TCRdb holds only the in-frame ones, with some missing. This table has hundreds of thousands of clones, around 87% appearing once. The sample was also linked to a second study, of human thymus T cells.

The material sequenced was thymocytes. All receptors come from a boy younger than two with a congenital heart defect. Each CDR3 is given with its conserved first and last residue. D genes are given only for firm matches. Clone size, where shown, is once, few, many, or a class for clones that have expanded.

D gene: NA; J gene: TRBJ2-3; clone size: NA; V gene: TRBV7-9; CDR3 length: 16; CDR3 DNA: TGTGCCAGCAGCCAAAAACCCCGGGGATTCACAGATACGCAGTATTTT; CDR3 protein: CASSQKPRGFTDTQYF
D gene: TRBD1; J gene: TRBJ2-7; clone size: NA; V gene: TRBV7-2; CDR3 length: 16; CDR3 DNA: TGTGCCAGCAGCTCCGCAGGGACAGGGGGAACATACGAGCAGTACTTC; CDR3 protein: CASSSAGTGGTYEQYF
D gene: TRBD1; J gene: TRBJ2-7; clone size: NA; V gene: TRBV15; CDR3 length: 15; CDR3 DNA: TGTGCCACCAGCAGCACCGGGACAGGGGTGTACGAGCAGTACTTC; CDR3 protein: CATSSTGTGVYEQYF
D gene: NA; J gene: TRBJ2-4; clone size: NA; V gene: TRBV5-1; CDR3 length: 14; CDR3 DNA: TGCGCCAGCAGCTTGCGGGTAGACAAAAACATTCAGTACTTC; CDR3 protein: CASSLRVDKNIQYF
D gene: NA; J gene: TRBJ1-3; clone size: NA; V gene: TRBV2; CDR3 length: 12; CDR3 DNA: TGTGCCAGCAAACGGGTCGGAAACACCATATATTTT; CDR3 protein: CASKRVGNTIYF
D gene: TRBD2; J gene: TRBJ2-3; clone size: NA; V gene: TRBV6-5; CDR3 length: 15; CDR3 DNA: TGTGCCAGCAGTTACTCGACTAGCGGGGAAGATACGCAGTATTTT; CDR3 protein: CASSYSTSGEDTQYF
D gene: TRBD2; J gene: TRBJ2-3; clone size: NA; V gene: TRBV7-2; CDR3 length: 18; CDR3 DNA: TGTGCCAGCAGCTACCCCCGACTAGCGGGAGGGCCCGCAGATACGCAGTATTTT; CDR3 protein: CASSYPRLAGGPADTQYF
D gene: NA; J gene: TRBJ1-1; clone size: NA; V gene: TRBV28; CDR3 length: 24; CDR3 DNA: TGTGCCAGCAGTCCACCGGCTTCGGAGTCGCGGTTGATAACTACTCGGGTACTTCGGACTGAAGCTTTCTTT; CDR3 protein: CASSPPASESRLITTRVLRTEAFF
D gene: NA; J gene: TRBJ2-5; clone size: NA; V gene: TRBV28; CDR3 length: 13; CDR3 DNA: TGTGCCAGCAGTTCCACCGAGGAGGAGACCCAGTACTTC; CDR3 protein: CASSSTEEETQYF
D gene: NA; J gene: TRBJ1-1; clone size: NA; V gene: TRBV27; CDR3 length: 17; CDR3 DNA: TGTGCCAGCAGTTTAGGGGAGGTCTATGGCATGAACACTGAAGCTTTCTTT; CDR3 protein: CASSLGEVYGMNTEAFF
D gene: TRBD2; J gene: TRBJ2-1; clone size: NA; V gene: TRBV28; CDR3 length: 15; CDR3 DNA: TGTGCCAGCAGTTTATGCACTAGCGCCGACAATGAGCAGTTCTTC; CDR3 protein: CASSLCTSADNEQFF
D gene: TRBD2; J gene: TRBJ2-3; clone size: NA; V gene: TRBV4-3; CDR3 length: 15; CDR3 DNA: TGCGCCAGCAGCCAAGGGAGGGGAGGGACAGATACGCAGTATTTT; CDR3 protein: CASSQGRGGTDTQYF
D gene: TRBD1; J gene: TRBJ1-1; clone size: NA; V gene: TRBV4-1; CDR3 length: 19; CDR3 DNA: TGCGCCAGCAGCCAAGAAACACACCGGGACAGGGTCAGGGGCACTGAAGCTTTCTTT; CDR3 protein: CASSQETHRDRVRGTEAFF
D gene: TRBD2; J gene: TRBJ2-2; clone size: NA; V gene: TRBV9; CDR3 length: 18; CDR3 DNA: TGTGCCAGCAGCGCCCCCCGGCTAGCGGGGGCGAACACCGGGGAGCTGTTTTTT; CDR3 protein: CASSAPRLAGANTGELFF
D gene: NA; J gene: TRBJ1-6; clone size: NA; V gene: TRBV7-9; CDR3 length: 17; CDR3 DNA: TGTGCCAGCACTCTAGGGGCTGTGAGCTCCTATAATTCCCCCCTCCACTTT; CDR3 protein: CASTLGAVSSYNSPLHF
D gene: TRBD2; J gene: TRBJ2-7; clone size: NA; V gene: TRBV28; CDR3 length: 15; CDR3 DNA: TGTGCCAGCAGTCTCGGGACTAGCGGGGCCGAGGAGCAGTACTTC; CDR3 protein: CASSLGTSGAEEQYF
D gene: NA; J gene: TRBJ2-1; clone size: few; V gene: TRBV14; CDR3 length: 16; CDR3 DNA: TGTGCCAGCAGCCCGCCTAGCGTCCAGTCCTACAATGAGCAGTTCTTC; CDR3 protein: CASSPPSVQSYNEQFF
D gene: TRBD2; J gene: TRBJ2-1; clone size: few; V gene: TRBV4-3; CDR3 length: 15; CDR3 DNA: TGCGCCAGCAGCCACCAGCGGGAGGGCTACAATGAGCAGTTCTTC; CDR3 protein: CASSHQREGYNEQFF
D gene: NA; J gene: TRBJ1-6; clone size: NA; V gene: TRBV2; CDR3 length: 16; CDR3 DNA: TGTGCCAGCAAAGTGGCAGGGTGGATCTATAATTCCCCCCTCCACTTT; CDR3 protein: CASKVAGWIYNSPLHF
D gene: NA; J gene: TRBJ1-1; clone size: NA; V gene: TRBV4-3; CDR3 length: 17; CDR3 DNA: TGCGCCAGCAGCCAAGAAATTTCCCCCGTGTCGAACACTGAAGCTTTCTTT; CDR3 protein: CASSQEISPVSNTEAFF
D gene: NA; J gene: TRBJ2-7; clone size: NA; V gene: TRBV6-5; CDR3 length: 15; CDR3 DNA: TGTGCCAGCAGTTACGCGCTAGCTGGGCCCTACGAGCAGTACTTC; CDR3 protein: CASSYALAGPYEQYF
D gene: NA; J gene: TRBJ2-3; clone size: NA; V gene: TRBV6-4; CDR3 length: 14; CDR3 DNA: TGTGCCAGCAGTGTCACGAGCCGGGACACAACGCAGTATTTT; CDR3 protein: CASSVTSRDTTQYF
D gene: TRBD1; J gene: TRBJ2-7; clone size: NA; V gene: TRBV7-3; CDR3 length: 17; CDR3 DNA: TGTGCCAGCAGGTCAAGGGACAGTCCGGGCCTCCTATACGAGCAGTACTTC; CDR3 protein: CASRSRDSPGLLYEQYF
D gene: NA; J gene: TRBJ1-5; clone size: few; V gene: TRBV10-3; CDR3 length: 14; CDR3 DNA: TGTGCCATCAGTGAGTTGAGGCAGATTCAGCCCCAGCATTTT; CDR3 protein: CAISELRQIQPQHF
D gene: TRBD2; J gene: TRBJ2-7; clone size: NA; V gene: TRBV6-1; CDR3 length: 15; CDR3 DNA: TGTGCCAGCAGTGAAGATACCAGCGGGAGGATCGAGCAGTACTTC; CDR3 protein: CASSEDTSGRIEQYF
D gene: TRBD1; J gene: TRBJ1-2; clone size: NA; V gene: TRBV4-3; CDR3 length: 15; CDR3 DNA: TGCGCCAGCAGCCAACCGGACAGGTTGGTTTATGGCTACACCTTC; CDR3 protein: CASSQPDRLVYGYTF
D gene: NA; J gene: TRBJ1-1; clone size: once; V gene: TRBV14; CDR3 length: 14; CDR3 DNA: TGTGCCAGCAGCCAAGAAAGGGGGAACACTGAAGCTTTCTTT; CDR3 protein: CASSQERGNTEAFF
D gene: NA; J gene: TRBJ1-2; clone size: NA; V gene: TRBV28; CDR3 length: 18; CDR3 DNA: TGTGCCAGCAGTTTGGATAGGGTAGGGACTCTTGATAACTATGGCTACACCTTC; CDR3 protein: CASSLDRVGTLDNYGYTF
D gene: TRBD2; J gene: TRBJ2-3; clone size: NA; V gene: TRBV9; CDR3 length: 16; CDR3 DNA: TGTGCCAGCAGCGTAGAGCCGGGGGGTTACACAGATACGCAGTATTTT; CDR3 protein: CASSVEPGGYTDTQYF
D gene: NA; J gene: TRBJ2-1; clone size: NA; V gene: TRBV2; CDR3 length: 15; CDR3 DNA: TGTGCCAGCAGCGAAAGGAGGGGGAGGGGTAATGAGCAGTTCTTC; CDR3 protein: CASSERRGRGNEQFF
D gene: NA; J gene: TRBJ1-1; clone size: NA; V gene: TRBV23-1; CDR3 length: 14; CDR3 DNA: TGCGCCAGCAGTCGGGAGGGTTTGAACACTGAAGCTTTCTTT; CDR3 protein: CASSREGLNTEAFF
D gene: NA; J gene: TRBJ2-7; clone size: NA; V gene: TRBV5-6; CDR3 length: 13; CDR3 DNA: TGTGCCAGCAGCGGAACTAGTTCCTACGAGCAGTACTTC; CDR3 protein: CASSGTSSYEQYF
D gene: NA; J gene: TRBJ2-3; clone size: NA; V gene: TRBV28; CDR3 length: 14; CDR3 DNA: TGTGCCAGCAGTTTAGCGGGCATCACAGATACGCAGTATTTT; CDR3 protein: CASSLAGITDTQYF
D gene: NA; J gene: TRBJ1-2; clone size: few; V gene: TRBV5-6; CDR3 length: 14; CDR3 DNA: TGTGCCAGCAGCGCATACTTGGGAGGCACCCCTGGGACCTTC; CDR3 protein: CASSAYLGGTPGTF
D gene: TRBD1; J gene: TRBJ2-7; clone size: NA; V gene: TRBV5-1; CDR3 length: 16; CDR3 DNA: TGCGCCAGCAGCCTGGAATCCCGGGACAGGGGCTCCGAGCAGTACTTC; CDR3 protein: CASSLESRDRGSEQYF
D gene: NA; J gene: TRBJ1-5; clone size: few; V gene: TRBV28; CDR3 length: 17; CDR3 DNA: TGTGCCAGCAGTCCTCACGCCGGGACACTTAGCAATCAGCCCCAGCATTTT; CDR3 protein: CASSPHAGTLSNQPQHF
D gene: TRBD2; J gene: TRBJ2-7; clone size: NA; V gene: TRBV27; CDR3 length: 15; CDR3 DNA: TGTGCCAGCAGTCCGGGGGGGACTAGCGGGAACGAGCAGTACTTC; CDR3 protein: CASSPGGTSGNEQYF
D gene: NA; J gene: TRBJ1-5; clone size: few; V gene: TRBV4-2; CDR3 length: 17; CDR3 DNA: TGTGCCAGCAGCCAAGATCGGGGGGGCACTAGCAATCAGCCCCAGCATTTT; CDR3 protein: CASSQDRGGTSNQPQHF
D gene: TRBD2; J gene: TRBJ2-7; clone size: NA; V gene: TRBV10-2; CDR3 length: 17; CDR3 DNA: TGCGCCAGCACCGGACTGGGAGCTAGCGGGGCGTCCTACGAGCAGTACTTC; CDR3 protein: CASTGLGASGASYEQYF
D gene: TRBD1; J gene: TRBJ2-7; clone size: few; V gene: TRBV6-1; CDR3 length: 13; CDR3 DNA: TGTGCCAGCAGTGGGGACAGCTTCTACGAGCAGTACTTC; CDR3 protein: CASSGDSFYEQYF